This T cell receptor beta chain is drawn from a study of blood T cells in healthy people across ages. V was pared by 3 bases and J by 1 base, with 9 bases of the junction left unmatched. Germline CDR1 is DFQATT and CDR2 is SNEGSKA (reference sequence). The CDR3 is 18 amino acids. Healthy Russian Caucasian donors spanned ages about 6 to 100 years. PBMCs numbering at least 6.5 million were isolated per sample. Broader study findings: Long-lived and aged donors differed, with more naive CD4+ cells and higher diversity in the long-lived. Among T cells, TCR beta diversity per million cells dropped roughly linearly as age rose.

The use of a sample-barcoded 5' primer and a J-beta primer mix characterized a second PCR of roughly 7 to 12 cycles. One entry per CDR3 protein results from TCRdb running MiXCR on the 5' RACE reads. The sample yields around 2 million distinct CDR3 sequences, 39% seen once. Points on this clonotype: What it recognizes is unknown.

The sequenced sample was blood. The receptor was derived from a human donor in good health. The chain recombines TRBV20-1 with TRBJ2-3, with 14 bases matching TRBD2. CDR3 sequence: CSARGTSGGLGRTDTQYF. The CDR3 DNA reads TGCAGTGCTAGGGGGACTAGCGGGGGTTTGGGCCGCACAGATACGCAGTATTTT.